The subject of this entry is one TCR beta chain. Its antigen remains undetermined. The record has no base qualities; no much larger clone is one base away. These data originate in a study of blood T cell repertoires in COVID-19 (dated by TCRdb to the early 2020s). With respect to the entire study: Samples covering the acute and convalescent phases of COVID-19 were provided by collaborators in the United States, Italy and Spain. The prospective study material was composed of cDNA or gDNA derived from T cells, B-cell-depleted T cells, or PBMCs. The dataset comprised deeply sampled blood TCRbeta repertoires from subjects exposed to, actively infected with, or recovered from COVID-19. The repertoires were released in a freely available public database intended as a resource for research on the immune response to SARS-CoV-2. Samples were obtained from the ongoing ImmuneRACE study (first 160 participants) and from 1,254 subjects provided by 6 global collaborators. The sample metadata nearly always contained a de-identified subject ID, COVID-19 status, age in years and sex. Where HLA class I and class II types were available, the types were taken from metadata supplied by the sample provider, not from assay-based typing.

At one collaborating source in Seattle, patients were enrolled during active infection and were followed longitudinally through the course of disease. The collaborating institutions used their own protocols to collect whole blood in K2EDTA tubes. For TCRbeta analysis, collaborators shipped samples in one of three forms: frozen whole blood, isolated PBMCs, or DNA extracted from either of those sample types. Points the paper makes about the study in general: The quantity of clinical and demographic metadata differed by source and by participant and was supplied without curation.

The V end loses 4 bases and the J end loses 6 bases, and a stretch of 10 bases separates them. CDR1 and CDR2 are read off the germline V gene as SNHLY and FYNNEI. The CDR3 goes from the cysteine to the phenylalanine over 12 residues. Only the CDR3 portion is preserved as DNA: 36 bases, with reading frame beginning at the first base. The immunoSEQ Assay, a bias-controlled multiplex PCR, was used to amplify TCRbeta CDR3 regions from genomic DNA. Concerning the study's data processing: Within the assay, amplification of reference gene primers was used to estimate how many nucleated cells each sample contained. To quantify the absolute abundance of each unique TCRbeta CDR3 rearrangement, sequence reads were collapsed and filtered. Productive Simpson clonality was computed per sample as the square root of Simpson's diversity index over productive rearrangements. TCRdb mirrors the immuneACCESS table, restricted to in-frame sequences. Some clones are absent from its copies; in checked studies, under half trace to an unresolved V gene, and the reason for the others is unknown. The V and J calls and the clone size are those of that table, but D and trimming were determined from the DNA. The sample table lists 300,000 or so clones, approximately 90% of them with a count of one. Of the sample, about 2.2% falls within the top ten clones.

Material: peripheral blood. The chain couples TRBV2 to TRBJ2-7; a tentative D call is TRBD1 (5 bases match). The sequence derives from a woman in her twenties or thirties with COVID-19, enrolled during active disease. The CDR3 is CASSVQGIEQYF. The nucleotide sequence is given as TGTGCCAGCAGTGTGCAGGGAATCGAGCAGTACTTC.